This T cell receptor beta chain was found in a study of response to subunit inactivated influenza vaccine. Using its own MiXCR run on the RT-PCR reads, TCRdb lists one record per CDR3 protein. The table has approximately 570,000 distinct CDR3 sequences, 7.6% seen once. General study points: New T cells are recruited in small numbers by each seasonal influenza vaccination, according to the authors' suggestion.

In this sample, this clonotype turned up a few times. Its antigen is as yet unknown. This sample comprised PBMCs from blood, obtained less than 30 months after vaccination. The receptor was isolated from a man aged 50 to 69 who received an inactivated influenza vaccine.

CDR3 sequence reads: CASSNNYGLAETQYF. The DNA of the CDR3 is TGTGCCAGCAGCAACAACTACGGACTAGCGGAGACCCAGTACTTC. The chain combines TRBV7-9 with TRBJ2-5; 9 positions match TRBD2. Per germline, CDR1 SEHNR and CDR2 FQNEAQ (reference sequence). This CDR3 has 15 residues. V gave up 5 bases and J gave up 5 bases; unmatched junction bases: 9. The full variable domain, completed using reference TRBV7-9 and TRBJ2-5, is DTGVSQNPRHKITKRGQNVTFRCDPISEHNRLYWYRQTLGQGPEFLTYFQNEAQLEKSRLLSDRFSAERPKGSFSTLEIQRTEQGDSAMYLCASSNNYGLAETQYFGPGTRLLVL.